The clone carrying this T cell receptor (beta chain) has only a few counts. Its target is not known. Trimming stripped 5 bases from V and 4 bases from J, with 10 bases between. The CDR3 is made up of 13 amino acids. Germline CDR1 is SGHTA and CDR2 is FQGTGA. The sample comes from a study of T cell repertoires in cytomegalovirus infection. Study-wide background: Newly reported HLA-C-restricted and thoroughly characterized HLA-B-restricted CMV epitopes were employed. Public TCR beta signatures indicated both CMV infection and matching HLA type. General observations from the study: Individuals carrying CMV plus the relevant HLA were identified by cumulative frequency of public TCR beta families. CMV-specific HLA-C-restricted TCR beta clonotypes dominated the ex vivo response.

Using its own MiXCR run on the reads, TCRdb lists one record per CDR3 protein. Counted here are approximately 300,000 distinct CDR3 sequences, 25% to 35% occurring once; the ten biggest clones make up roughly 20%. This receptor was identified in a human donor in good health (CMV status not recorded). Some clones in this sample may be carry-over from other donors' samples. Material: cultured PBMCs, obtained from culture after CMV antigen stimulation. The chain is built from TRBV7-3 and TRBJ2-3; D is possibly TRBD2 (5 bases). CDR3 bases: TGTGCCAGCAGCCCGCGGACTTCAGATACGCAGTATTTT. Amino acids: CASSPRTSDTQYF. Variable domain in full (rest from reference TRBV7-3 and TRBJ2-3): GAGVSQTPSNKVTEKGKYVELRCDPISGHTALYWYRQSLGQGPEFLIYFQGTGAADDSGLPNDRFFAVRPEGSVSTLKIQRTERGDSAVYLCASSPRTSDTQYFGPGTRLTVL.